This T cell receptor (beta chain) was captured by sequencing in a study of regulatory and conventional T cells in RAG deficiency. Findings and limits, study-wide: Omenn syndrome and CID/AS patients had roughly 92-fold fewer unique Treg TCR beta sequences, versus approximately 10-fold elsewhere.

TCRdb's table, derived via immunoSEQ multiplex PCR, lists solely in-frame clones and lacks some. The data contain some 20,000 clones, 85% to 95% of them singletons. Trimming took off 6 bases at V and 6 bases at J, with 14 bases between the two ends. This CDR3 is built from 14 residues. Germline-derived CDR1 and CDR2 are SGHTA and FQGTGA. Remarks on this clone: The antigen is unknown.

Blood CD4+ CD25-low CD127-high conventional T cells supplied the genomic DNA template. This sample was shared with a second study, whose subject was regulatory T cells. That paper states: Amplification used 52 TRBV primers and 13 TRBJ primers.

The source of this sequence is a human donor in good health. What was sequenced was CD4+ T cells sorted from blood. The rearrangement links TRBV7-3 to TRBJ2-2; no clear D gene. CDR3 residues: CASSLSPASGELFF. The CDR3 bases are TGTGCCAGCAGTTTGTCTCCCGCCTCCGGGGAGCTGTTTTTT. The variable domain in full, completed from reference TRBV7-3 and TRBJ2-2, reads GAGVSQTPSNKVTEKGKYVELRCDPISGHTALYWYRQSLGQGPEFLIYFQGTGAADDSGLPNDRFFAVRPEGSVSTLKIQRTERGDSAVYLCASSLSPASGELFFGEGSRLTVL.